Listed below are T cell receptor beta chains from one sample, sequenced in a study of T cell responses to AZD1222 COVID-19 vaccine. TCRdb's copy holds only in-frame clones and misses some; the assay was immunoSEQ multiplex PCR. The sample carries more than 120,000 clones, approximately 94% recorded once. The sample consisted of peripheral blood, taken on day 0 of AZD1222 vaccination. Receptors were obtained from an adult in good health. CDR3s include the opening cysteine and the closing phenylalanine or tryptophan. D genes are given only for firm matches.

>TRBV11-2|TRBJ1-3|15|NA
CASSDTGFSGNTIYF
TGTGCCAGCAGCGATACAGGGTTTTCTGGAAACACCATATATTTT
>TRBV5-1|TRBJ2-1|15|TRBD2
CASSWGLAGGDEQFF
TGCGCCAGCAGCTGGGGACTAGCGGGAGGGGATGAGCAGTTCTTC
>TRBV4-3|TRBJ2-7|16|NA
CASSPGRSNASYEQYF
TGCGCCAGCAGCCCGGGGAGATCGAATGCTTCCTACGAGCAGTACTTC
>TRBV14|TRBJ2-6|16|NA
CASSQDWGVGANVLTF
TGTGCCAGCAGCCAAGATTGGGGAGTCGGGGCCAACGTCCTGACTTTC
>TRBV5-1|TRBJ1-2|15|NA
CASSQTENHLYGYTF
TGCGCCAGCAGCCAAACAGAGAACCATCTATATGGCTACACCTTC
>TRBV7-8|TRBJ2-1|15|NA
CASSFAGRSYNEQFF
TGTGCCAGCAGCTTTGCCGGACGCTCCTACAATGAGCAGTTCTTC
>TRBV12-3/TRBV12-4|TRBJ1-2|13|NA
CASSDGTRYGYTF
TGTGCCAGCAGTGACGGGACACGCTATGGCTACACCTTC
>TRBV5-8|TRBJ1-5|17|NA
CASSLAMGGDFNQPQHF
TGTGCCAGCAGCTTGGCCATGGGAGGGGACTTCAATCAGCCCCAGCATTTT
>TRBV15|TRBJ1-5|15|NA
CATSRAQGLNQPQHF
TGTGCCACCAGCAGGGCGCAGGGCCTCAATCAGCCCCAGCATTTT
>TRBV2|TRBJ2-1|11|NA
CASSEYNEQFF
TGTGCCAGCAGTGAATACAATGAGCAGTTCTTC
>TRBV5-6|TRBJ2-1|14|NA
CASSLFRFGDEQFF
TGTGCCAGCAGCTTGTTCCGGTTCGGGGATGAGCAGTTCTTC
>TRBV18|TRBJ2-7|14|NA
CASSPQGGTYEQYF
TGTGCCAGCTCACCACAAGGTGGAACCTACGAGCAGTACTTC
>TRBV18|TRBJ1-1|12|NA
CASSPTDRGAFF
TGTGCCAGCTCACCAACGGACAGAGGTGCTTTCTTT
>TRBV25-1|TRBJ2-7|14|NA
CASSEFRGNNEQYF
TGTGCCAGCAGTGAATTTCGGGGGAATAACGAGCAGTACTTC
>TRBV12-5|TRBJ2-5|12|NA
CASGLFKETQYF
TGTGCTAGTGGTTTATTCAAGGAGACCCAGTACTTC
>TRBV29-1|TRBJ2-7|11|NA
CSVVTIYEQYF
TGCAGCGTTGTAACTATCTACGAGCAGTACTTC
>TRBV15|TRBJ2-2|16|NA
CATSRGRTNRAGELFF
TGTGCCACCAGCAGAGGGCGGACTAACCGGGCCGGGGAGCTGTTTTTT